This T cell receptor beta chain was sequenced for a study of blood T cell repertoires in COVID-19. The data were produced by immunoSEQ multiplex PCR, yet TCRdb's version contains in-frame clones alone and is incomplete. The table records about 170,000 clones, more than 65% of them present only once. The CDR3 runs to 13 residues. V shed 2 bases and J shed 5 bases, with 10 bases lying between them. From germline, CDR1 is SGDLS and CDR2 YYNGEE. Source material: peripheral blood. This clonotype was obtained from a human donor with acute or convalescent COVID-19. The donor label of this sample is uncertain. The chain recombines TRBV9 with TRBJ1-1; D is uncertain. The CDR3 region has the DNA TGTGCCAGCAGCGTTTCCCCGGGGACTGAAGCTTTCTTT. The encoded protein is CASSVSPGTEAFF.